These T cell receptor beta chains were read from a single sample in a study of blood T cells in healthy people across ages. TCRdb independently ran MiXCR on the 5' RACE reads; one entry per CDR3 protein. Among fewer than 1,200,000 distinct CDR3 sequences listed, approximately 25% were seen once. The sample was also linked to a second study, of T cells of mothers and their children.

The sequencing sample was made of blood. The receptors derive from a girl aged 2 to 9 in good health. The CDR3 runs from the conserved cysteine through the conserved F or W. Fields, in order: V gene, D gene, clone size, J gene, CDR3 protein, CDR3 DNA. D genes are given only for firm matches. Rows give clone size only sometimes, using once, few, many, or a class for an expanded clone.

>TRBV3-1|NA|few|TRBJ2-6
CASSQDKTEPLSGANVLTF
TGTGCCAGCAGCCAAGATAAGACAGAACCACTCTCTGGGGCCAACGTCCTGACTTTC
>TRBV6-5|NA|few|TRBJ1-2
CASSYSEFGYGYTF
TGTGCCAGCAGTTACTCGGAATTTGGCTATGGCTACACCTTC
>TRBV2|NA|few|TRBJ2-3
CASSASSSTDTQYF
TGTGCCAGCAGCGCCTCTTCTAGCACAGATACGCAGTATTTT
>TRBV20-1|NA|NA|TRBJ1-5
CSARPTDNQPQHF
TGCAGTGCTAGACCGACAGACAATCAGCCCCAGCATTTT
>TRBV6-5|NA|few|TRBJ1-2
CASRAQGNYGYTF
TGTGCCAGCAGGGCACAGGGTAACTATGGCTACACCTTC
>TRBV2|TRBD1|NA|TRBJ1-5
CASSSTGGGYSNQPQHF
TGTGCCAGCAGCTCGACAGGGGGGGGTTATAGCAATCAGCCCCAGCATTTT
>TRBV7-2|NA|NA|TRBJ2-3
CASSLDLSSSTDTQYF
TGTGCCAGCAGCTTAGACCTCTCATCTAGCACAGATACGCAGTATTTT
>TRBV14|NA|many|TRBJ2-1
CASSQTRIEQFF
TGTGCCAGCAGCCAAACTAGGATAGAGCAGTTCTTC
>TRBV27|NA|few|TRBJ2-1
CASSISGYNEQFF
TGTGCCAGCAGTATATCAGGGTACAATGAGCAGTTCTTC
>TRBV5-6|TRBD1|once|TRBJ2-4
CASSNTGGGLVVAKNIQYF
TGTGCCAGCAGCAACACAGGGGGCGGGTTGGTAGTTGCCAAAAACATTCAGTACTTC
>TRBV7-7|TRBD1|NA|TRBJ2-3
CASSPGTGPTDTQYF
TGTGCTAGCAGCCCCGGGACAGGGCCCACAGATACGCAGTATTTT
>TRBV6-1|NA|NA|TRBJ2-5
CAARGAPYQETQYF
TGTGCCGCCAGGGGGGCCCCGTACCAAGAGACCCAGTACTTC
>TRBV7-8|TRBD1|NA|TRBJ2-7
CASSFSLDRVYEQYF
TGTGCCAGCAGCTTTTCCTTGGACAGGGTCTACGAGCAGTACTTC
>TRBV12-3/TRBV12-4|NA|few|TRBJ2-5
CASSFYYGEETQYF
TGTGCCAGCAGTTTTTATTACGGGGAAGAGACCCAGTACTTC
>TRBV12-3/TRBV12-4|TRBD1|few|TRBJ1-2
CASSLSRNSGGGYTF
TGTGCCAGCAGTCTAAGCAGGAATTCAGGGGGGGGCTACACCTTC
>TRBV28|NA|NA|TRBJ2-2
CASSPGDTGELFF
TGTGCCAGCAGCCCCGGGGACACCGGGGAGCTGTTTTTT
>TRBV20-1|NA|few|TRBJ2-7
CSATEGRGEQYF
TGCAGTGCGACAGAGGGGCGAGGCGAGCAGTACTTC
>TRBV15|NA|few|TRBJ2-1
CATRQGPNNEQFF
TGTGCCACCAGGCAGGGCCCGAACAATGAGCAGTTCTTC
>TRBV11-2|TRBD2|few|TRBJ2-2
CASSLALADTGELFF
TGTGCCAGCAGCTTGGCTCTAGCGGACACCGGGGAGCTGTTTTTT
>TRBV29-1|NA|few|TRBJ1-2
CSVGGSNNYGYTF
TGCAGCGTTGGAGGGTCCAATAACTATGGCTACACCTTC
>TRBV29-1|TRBD2|NA|TRBJ2-7
CSVVGLAVSEQYF
TGCAGCGTTGTCGGCCTAGCGGTATCCGAGCAGTACTTC
>TRBV12-3/TRBV12-4|TRBD1|NA|TRBJ2-6
CASSFPGTASGANVLTF
TGTGCCAGCAGTTTTCCCGGGACAGCCTCTGGGGCCAACGTCCTGACTTTC
>TRBV20-1|NA|NA|TRBJ1-2
CSASDMGGDGYTF
TGCAGTGCTAGCGATATGGGGGGGGATGGCTACACCTTC
>TRBV20-1|TRBD2|NA|TRBJ2-3
CSARDPSGRRARADTQYF
TGCAGTGCTAGAGATCCCAGCGGGAGGAGAGCGAGAGCAGATACGCAGTATTTT
>TRBV29-1|TRBD2|few|TRBJ2-2
CSVVAGAAGELFF
TGCAGCGTTGTAGCGGGAGCGGCCGGGGAGCTGTTTTTT
>TRBV7-2|NA|few|TRBJ1-4
CASSYTGIREELFF
TGTGCCAGCAGTTATACAGGGATAAGGGAAGAACTGTTTTTT